This TCR beta chain was obtained from a study of vaccination and CD4 T cells after COVID-19 (dated by TCRdb to 2022 to 2024). A note on the overall study: Every convalescent patient had a positive nasal swab PCR test for SARS-CoV-2, with mild disease in nine patients and severe disease in one. The convalescent cohort comprised six males and four females, including two Hispanic individuals, seven Caucasians, two Asians and one multiracial person. Two doses of either the Pfizer-BioNTech BNT162b2 vaccine (n=8) or the Moderna mRNA-1273 vaccine (n=2) were administered to participants. Post-COVID blood samples from convalescent patients were collected a median of around 100 days after diagnosis, with a range of roughly 30 to 170 days. The time from the second vaccine dose to post-vaccine blood sampling had a median of roughly 77 days and ranged from roughly 12 to 241 days. Culture stimuli were overlapping spike peptide pools from SARS-CoV-2 and from the common cold coronaviruses HCoV-NL63, HCoV-OC43 and HCoV-229E. Control cultures used a CEFX viral epitope pool as positive control, an HIV-1 Nef peptide pool as negative control, or no peptide. In nine to eleven COVID-19 convalescent patients and a few infection-naive healthy vaccine recipients, researchers compared the spike-specific CD4+ TCR repertoire from before mRNA vaccination with the repertoire from after. Findings and caveats that apply to the study as a whole: Among convalescent patients, a median about 86% of the SARS-CoV-2-reactive clones seen after vaccination appeared only after vaccination, which suggests priming specific to the vaccine. Only a relatively small number of convalescent patients were included in the study, and early timepoints following natural infection were not analyzed. Nearly all vaccine-specific clones in convalescent patients (304 of 307) were mono-reactive for SARS-CoV-2 spike rather than cross-reactive with common cold coronaviruses. The median count of SARS-CoV-2-reactive clonotypes went up from approximately 22 after infection to about 40 after vaccination, although the change was not significant.

Remarks on this clonotype: The antigen it recognizes is unknown. No qualities accompany the bases; no much larger clone lies one base away.

Library prep was done by PCR. TCR sequencing of DNA from cultured CD4+ T cells used the Oncomine TCR Beta short-read assay at the Johns Hopkins FTIC core. The QIAamp micro DNA kit was used to extract genomic DNA from the cultured CD4+ T cells. Oncomine TCR Beta libraries from cultured CD4+ T cells were pooled with unique dual indexes and sequenced on an Illumina iSeq 100. Concerning the study's data processing: Non-productive sequences were removed, and CDR3s that did not start with C, did not end with F or W, or were shorter than 7 amino acids were discarded. The MANAFEST web application identified antigen-specific clonotypes by comparing peptide-stimulated wells against reference wells and other culture wells. An FDR below 0.05, an odds ratio above 5, and a productive frequency above 0.1% in at least two of three replicate wells were required for clones to be considered positive. A clonotype counted as cross-reactive if it showed significant expansion both in the SARS-CoV-2 spike wells and in at least one common cold coronavirus spike condition. Using R version 3.6.1, CDR3 homology was evaluated through Levenshtein distances (stringdist) along with unrooted phylogenetic trees (ape). Clones were called with MiXCR by TCRdb after fastp trimmed the public reads at Q25, and only in-frame beta chains were retained. Identical CDR3 proteins give one entry, which carries the most common genes and DNA. These V and J calls rely on TCRdb rather than the paper's analysis. The sample profile shows 15,000 to 20,000 distinct CDR3 sequences; about 61% of them were found once. The biggest ten clones account for about 10% of the sample.

The CDR3 numbers 15 residues from cysteine through phenylalanine. Kept here is only the CDR3 DNA, which spans 45 bases and is read in frame from base 1. V is pruned by 6 bases and J by 4 bases, leaving 6 bases of the junction without a gene match. Reading the germline V gene gives CDR1 ENHRY and CDR2 SYGVKD. In light of the paper, this sample's treatment or condition label describes: roughly 10-day PBMC culture with coronavirus spike peptide pools or control peptides (ViraFEST assay). The study used the ViraFEST assay, which expanded antigen-specific T cells with peptide pools and then identified expanded clonotypes by TCR sequencing. The convalescent patients' positive SARS-CoV-2 PCR tests fell between March and December 2020, which was before the Alpha, Beta and Delta variants emerged in the United States. PBMCs were cultured at about 2 million per well in IMDM supplemented with 5% human AB serum and 8.5 to 10 IU/ml IL-2, with about 10 ug/ml peptide pools added. Half of the culture medium was replaced with fresh IL-2-containing medium on days 3 and 7. Once the cells had been in culture for over 9 days, the EasySep CD4+ T cell isolation kit was used to isolate CD4+ T cells by negative selection. Ficoll-Paque Plus gradient centrifugation was used to isolate PBMCs from whole blood, and the isolated PBMCs were then either used fresh or cryopreserved at -140C. Culture conditions were generally each tested in triplicate wells.

This sequence was found in a human donor who had recovered from COVID-19. The source material was CD4+ T cells from blood, cultured in vitro. The rearranged chain carries TRBV10-3 and TRBJ2-3; TRBD2 agrees with 11 junctional bases. This receptor carries the CDR3 CAISGGLAGPDTQYF. DNA sequence: TGTGCCATCAGCGGAGGACTAGCGGGTCCAGATACGCAGTATTTT.